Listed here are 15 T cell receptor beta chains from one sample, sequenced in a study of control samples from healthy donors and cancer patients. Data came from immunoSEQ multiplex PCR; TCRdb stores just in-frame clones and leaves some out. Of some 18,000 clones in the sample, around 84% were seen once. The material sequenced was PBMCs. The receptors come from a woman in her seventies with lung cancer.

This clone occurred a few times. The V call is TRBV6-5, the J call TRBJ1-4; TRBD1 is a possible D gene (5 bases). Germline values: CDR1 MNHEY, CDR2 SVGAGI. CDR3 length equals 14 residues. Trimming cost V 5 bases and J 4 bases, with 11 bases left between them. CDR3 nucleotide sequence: TGTGCCAGCAGTACTCGACAGTATAATGAAAAACTGTTTTTT. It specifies CASSTRQYNEKLFF.

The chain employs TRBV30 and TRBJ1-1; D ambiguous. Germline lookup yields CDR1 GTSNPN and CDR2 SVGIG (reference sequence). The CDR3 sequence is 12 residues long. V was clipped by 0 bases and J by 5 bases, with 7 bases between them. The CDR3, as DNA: TGTGCCTGGAGTGTACTTTCAACTGAAGCTTTCTTT. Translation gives CAWSVLSTEAFF.

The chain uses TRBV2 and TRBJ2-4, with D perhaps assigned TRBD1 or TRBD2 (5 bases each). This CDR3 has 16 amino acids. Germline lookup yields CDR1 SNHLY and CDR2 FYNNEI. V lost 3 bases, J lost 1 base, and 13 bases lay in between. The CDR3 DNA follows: TGTGCCAGCAGTGAGCTAGTTGGGGACGCCAAAAACATTCAGTACTTC. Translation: CASSELVGDAKNIQYF.

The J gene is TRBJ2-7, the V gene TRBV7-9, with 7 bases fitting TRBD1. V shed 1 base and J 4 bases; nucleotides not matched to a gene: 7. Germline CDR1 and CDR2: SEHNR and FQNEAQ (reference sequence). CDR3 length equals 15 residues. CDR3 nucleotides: TGTGCCAGCAGCTTAGTTAGACAGGGCTATTACGAGCAGTACTTC. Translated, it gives CASSLVRQGYYEQYF.

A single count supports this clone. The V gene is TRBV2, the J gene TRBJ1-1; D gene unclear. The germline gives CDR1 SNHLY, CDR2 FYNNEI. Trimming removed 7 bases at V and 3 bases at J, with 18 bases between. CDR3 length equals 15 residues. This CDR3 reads CASIGSRTADTEAFF. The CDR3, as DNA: TGTGCCAGCATAGGGTCACGAACAGCCGACACTGAAGCTTTCTTT.

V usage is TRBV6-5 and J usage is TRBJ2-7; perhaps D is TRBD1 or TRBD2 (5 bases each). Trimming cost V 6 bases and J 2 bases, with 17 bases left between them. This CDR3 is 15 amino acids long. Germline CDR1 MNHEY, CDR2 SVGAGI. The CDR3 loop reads CASSGVGTHAYEQYF. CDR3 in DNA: TGTGCCAGCAGCGGGGTGGGGACCCACGCCTACGAGCAGTACTTC.

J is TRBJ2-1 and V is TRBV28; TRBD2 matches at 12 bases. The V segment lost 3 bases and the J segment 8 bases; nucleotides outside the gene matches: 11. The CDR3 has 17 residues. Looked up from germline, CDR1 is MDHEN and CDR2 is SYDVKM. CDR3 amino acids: CASSLGVMTSGRDEQFF. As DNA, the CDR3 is TGTGCCAGCAGTTTGGGTGTGATGACTAGCGGGAGAGATGAGCAGTTCTTC.

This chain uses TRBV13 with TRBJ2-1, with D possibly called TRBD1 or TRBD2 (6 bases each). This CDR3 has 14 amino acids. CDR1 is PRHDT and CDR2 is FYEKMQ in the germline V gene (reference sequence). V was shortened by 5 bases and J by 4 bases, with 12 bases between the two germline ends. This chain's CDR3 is CASSARGGYNEQFF. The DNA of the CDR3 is TGTGCCAGCAGCGCGAGAGGGGGGTACAATGAGCAGTTCTTC. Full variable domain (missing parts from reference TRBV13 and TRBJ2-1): AAGVIQSPRHLIKEKRETATLKCYPIPRHDTVYWYQQGPGQDPQFLISFYEKMQSDKGSIPDRFSAQQFSDYHSELNMSSLELGDSALYFCASSARGGYNEQFFGPGTRLTVL.

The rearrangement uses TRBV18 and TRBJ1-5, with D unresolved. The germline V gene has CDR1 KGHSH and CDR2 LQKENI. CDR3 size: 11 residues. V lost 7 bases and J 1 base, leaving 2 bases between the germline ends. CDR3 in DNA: TGTGCCAGCTGCAGCAATCAGCCCCAGCATTTT. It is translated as CASCSNQPQHF. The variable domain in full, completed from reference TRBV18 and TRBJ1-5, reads NAGVMQNPRHLVRRRGQEARLRCSPMKGHSHVYWYRQLPEEGLKFMVYLQKENIIDESGMPKERFSAEFPKEGPSILRIQQVVRGDSAAYFCASCSNQPQHFGDGTRLSIL.

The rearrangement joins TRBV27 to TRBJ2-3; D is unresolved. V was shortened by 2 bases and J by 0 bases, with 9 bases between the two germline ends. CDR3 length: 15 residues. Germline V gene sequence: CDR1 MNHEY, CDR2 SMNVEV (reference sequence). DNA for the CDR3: TGTGCCAGCAGTTTAGTACAGTTAAGCACAGATACGCAGTATTTT. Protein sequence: CASSLVQLSTDTQYF.

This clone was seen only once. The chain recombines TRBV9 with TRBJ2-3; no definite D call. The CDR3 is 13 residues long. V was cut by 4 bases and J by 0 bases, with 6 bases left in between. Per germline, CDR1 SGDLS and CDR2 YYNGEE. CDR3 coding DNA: TGTGCCAGCAGCCTCGGGAGCACAGATACGCAGTATTTT. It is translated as CASSLGSTDTQYF.

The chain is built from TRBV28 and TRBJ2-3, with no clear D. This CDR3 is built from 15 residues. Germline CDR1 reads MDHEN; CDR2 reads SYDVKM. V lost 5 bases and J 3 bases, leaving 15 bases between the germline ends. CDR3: CASSPLGSETDTQYF. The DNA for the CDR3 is TGTGCCAGCAGTCCTCTAGGATCGGAAACAGATACGCAGTATTTT. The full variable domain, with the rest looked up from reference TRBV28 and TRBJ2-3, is DVKVTQSSRYLVKRTGEKVFLECVQDMDHENMFWYRQDPGLGLRLIYFSYDVKMKEKGDIPEGYSVSREKKERFSLILESASTNQTSMYLCASSPLGSETDTQYFGPGTRLTVL.

The CDR3 loop reads CASSPGQNTEAFF. CDR3 coding DNA: TGTGCCAGCAGCCCGGGACAGAACACTGAAGCTTTCTTT. V is TRBV9 and J is TRBJ1-1, with D possibly TRBD1 on 6 matching bases. This CDR3 is built from 13 residues. Germline V CDR1 and CDR2: SGDLS, YYNGEE. V lost 4 bases to trimming and J lost 1 base, with 8 bases between them.

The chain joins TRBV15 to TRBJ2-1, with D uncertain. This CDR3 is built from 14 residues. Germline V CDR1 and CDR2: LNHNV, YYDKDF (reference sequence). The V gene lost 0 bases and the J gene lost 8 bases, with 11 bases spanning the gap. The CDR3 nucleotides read TGTGCCACCAGCAGAGATACCCGGACCGATGAGCAGTTCTTC. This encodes CATSRDTRTDEQFF.

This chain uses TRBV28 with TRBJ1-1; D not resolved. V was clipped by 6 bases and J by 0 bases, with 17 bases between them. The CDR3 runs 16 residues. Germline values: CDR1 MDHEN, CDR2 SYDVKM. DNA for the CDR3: TGTGCCAGCAGCACGGTGAAGTGGGTAATGAACACTGAAGCTTTCTTT. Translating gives CASSTVKWVMNTEAFF. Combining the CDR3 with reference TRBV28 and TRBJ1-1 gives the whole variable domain DVKVTQSSRYLVKRTGEKVFLECVQDMDHENMFWYRQDPGLGLRLIYFSYDVKMKEKGDIPEGYSVSREKKERFSLILESASTNQTSMYLCASSTVKWVMNTEAFFGQGTRLTVV.